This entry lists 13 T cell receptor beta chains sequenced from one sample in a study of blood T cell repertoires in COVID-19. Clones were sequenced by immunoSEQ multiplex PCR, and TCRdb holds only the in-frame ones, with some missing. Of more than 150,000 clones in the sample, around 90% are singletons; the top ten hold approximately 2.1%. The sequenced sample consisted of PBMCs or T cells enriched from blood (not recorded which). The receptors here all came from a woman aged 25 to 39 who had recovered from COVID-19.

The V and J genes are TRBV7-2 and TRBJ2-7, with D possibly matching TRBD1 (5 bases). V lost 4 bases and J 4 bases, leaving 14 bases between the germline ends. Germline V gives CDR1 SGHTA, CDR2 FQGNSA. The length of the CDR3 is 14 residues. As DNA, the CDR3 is TGTGCCAGCAGCTCAGCCGGCTCAGGGTACGAGCAGTACTTC. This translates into CASSSAGSGYEQYF.

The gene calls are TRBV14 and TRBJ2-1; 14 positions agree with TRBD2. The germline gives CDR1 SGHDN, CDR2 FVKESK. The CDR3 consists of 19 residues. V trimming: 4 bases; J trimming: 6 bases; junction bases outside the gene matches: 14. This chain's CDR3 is CASSPMTSGRAGAANEQFF. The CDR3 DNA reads TGTGCCAGCAGCCCGATGACTAGCGGGAGGGCCGGTGCGGCCAATGAGCAGTTCTTC.

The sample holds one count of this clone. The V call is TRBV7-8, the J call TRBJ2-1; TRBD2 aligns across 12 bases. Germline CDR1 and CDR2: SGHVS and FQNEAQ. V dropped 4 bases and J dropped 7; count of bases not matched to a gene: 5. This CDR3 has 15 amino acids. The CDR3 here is CASSSSGRGGNEQFF. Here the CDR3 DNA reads TGTGCCAGCAGCTCTAGCGGGAGGGGGGGGAATGAGCAGTTCTTC. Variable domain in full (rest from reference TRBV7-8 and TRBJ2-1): GAGVSQSPRYKVAKRGQDVALRCDPISGHVSLFWYQQALGQGPEFLTYFQNEAQLDKSGLPSDRFFAERPEGSVSTLKIQRTQQEDSAVYLCASSSSGRGGNEQFFGPGTRLTVL.

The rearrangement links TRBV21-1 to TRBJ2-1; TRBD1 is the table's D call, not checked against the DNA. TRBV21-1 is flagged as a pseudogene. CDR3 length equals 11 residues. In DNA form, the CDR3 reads TGTGCCAGCGAAAGGGGCGGTGAGCAGTTCTTC. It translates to CASERGGEQFF.

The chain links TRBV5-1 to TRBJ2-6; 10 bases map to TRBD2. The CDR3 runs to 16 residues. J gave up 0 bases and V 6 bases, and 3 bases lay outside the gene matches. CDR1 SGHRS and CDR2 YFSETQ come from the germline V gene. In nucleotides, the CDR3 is TGCGCCAGCACACTAGCGGGAAGCTCTGGGGCCAACGTCCTGACTTTC. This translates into CASTLAGSSGANVLTF.

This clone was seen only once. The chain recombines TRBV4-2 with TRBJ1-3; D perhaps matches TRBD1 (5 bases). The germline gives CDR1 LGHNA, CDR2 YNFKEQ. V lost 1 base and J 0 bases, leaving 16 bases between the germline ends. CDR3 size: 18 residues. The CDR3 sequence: CASSQGWGSSFSGNTIYF. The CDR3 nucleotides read TGTGCCAGCAGCCAAGGATGGGGCAGTTCTTTCTCTGGAAACACCATATATTTT.

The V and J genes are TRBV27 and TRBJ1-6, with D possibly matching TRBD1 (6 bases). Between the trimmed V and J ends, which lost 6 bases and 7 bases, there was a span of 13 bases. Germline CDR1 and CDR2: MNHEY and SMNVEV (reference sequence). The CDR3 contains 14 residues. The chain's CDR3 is CASSNRVSNSPLHF. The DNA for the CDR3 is TGTGCCAGCAGCAACAGGGTTAGCAATTCACCCCTCCACTTT.

The CDR3 nucleotides read TGTGCCAGCAGCGCTCAACTTACAGGGGCCTATGGCTACACCTTC. Translating gives CASSAQLTGAYGYTF. This chain joins TRBV9 and TRBJ1-2; 7 bases are a match to TRBD1. Germline CDR1 and CDR2: SGDLS and YYNGEE. V dropped 3 bases and J dropped 4; count of bases not matched to a gene: 9. This CDR3 comprises 15 residues.

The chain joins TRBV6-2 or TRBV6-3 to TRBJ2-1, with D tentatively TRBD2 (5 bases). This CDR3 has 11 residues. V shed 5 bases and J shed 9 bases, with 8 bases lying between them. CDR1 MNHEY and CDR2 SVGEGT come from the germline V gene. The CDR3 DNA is TGTGCCAGCAGTCCGAGGGCTGAGCAGTTCTTC. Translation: CASSPRAEQFF.

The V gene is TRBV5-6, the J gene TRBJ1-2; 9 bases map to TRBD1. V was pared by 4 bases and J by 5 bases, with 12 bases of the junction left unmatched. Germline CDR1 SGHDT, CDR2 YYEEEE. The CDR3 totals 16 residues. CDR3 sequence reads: CASSKGQGAFGYGYTF. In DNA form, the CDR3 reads TGTGCCAGCAGCAAGGGACAGGGCGCCTTTGGTTATGGCTACACCTTC.

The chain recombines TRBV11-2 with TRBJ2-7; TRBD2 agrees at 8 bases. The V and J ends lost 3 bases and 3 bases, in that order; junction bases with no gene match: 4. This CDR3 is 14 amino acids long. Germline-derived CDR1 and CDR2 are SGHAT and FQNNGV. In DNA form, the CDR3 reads TGTGCCAGCAGCTTTACCGGGACTAGCTACGAGCAGTACTTC. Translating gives CASSFTGTSYEQYF.

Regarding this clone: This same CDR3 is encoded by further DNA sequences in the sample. In DNA, the CDR3 is TGTGCCAGTAGTATAGACAGGGGCGGTGAAAAACTGTTTTTT. It codes for CASSIDRGGEKLFF. V is TRBV19 and J is TRBJ1-4; D possibly corresponds to TRBD1 (6 bases). Trimming removed 0 bases at V and 7 bases at J, with 9 bases between. This CDR3 comprises 14 residues. Germline V gene lookup returns CDR1 LNHDA and CDR2 SQIVND (reference sequence).

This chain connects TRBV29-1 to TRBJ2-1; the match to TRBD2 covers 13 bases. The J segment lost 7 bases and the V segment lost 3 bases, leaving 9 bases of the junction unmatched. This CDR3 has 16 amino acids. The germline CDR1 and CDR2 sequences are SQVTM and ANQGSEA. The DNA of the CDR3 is TGCAGCGTTGACGGGACTAGCGGGATTAGTGGGAATGAGCAGTTCTTC. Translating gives CSVDGTSGISGNEQFF.